This TCR beta chain was retrieved from a study of T cell clonality in common variable immunodeficiency. Most patients and controls had Caucasian heritage. The assay was immunoSEQ multiplex PCR, and TCRdb's table has in-frame clones only and misses some. The table records about 40,000 clones without singletons, the ten largest covering over 1.1%. The CDR3 is made up of 11 amino acids. Trimming shortened V by 5 bases and J by 6 bases, and 6 bases separated the two germline ends. Germline V gene data show CDR1 as LNHDA and CDR2 as SQIVND (reference sequence). This clone has ten or more counts. No antigen is known for it. The CDR3 end is not reached by the read, which stops 3 residues before it; the germline J gene fills it in. General study findings and limits: Repertoire-complication correlations in CVID were limited by patient heterogeneity. Compared with healthy controls, CVID subjects showed increased TCRbeta clonality, mostly in about a third. Fewer deletions and N-nucleotide insertions were reportedly seen in common variable immunodeficiency TCR beta sequences.

This chain links TRBV19 with TRBJ2-3; D gene uncertain. The TCR sequence derives from a person between 18 and 75 years old in good health. Sequencing input: peripheral blood mononuclear cells. Here the CDR3 reads CASSHGDTQYF. The CDR3 bases that were read are TGTGCCAGTAGTCACGGGGATACG.